A selection of T cell receptor beta chains follows, all from one sample in a study of cytomegalovirus exposure and HLA in healthy donors. The table came from immunoSEQ multiplex PCR; TCRdb's copy has only in-frame clones and leaves some out. The sample lists tens of thousands of clones; more than 75% were seen once. Specimen: PBMCs. The receptors here all came from a male donor in good health and CMV-seropositive. The CDR3 runs from the conserved cysteine through the conserved F or W. A D gene is named only where the DNA matches it firmly.

TRBV11-2	.	TRBJ2-6	CASSLTAGASGANVLTF	TGTGCCAGCAGCTTAACGGCAGGGGCCTCTGGGGCCAACGTCCTGACTTTC
TRBV7-9	.	TRBJ2-3	CASSWGLSGSTQYF	TGTGCCAGCAGCTGGGGACTTAGTGGGTCTACGCAGTATTTT
TRBV7-9	.	TRBJ1-2	CSSLTGYYGYTF	TGTTCCAGCTTAACAGGGTACTATGGCTACACCTTC
TRBV7-6	TRBD2	TRBJ2-1	CASSLGTSGRLDEQFF	TGTGCCAGCAGCTTAGGGACTAGCGGGAGACTGGATGAGCAGTTCTTC
TRBV28	.	TRBJ1-5	CASSFLPVSSRPQHF	TGTGCCAGCAGTTTCCTCCCCGTTAGCTCGCGGCCCCAGCATTTT
TRBV4-1	.	TRBJ2-7	CASSHHTLTYEQYF	TGCGCCAGCAGCCACCATACGCTAACCTACGAGCAGTACTTC
TRBV7-3	TRBD2	TRBJ2-1	CASSWIGTSGSRVGGEQFF	TGTGCCAGCAGCTGGATCGGGACTAGCGGGAGCCGGGTCGGAGGAGAGCAGTTCTTC
TRBV5-1	.	TRBJ2-1	CASSSQGSYNEQFF	TGCGCCAGCAGCTCACAGGGCTCCTACAATGAGCAGTTCTTC
TRBV11-2	.	TRBJ2-7	CASSLDHRYEQYF	TGTGCCAGCAGCTTAGATCATCGCTACGAGCAGTACTTC
TRBV6-5	.	TRBJ2-5	CASSYSGTGPETQYF	TGTGCCAGCAGTTACTCGGGCACAGGGCCAGAGACCCAGTACTTC
TRBV7-2	.	TRBJ1-2	CASSLATGGYGYTF	TGTGCCAGCAGCTTAGCAACCGGGGGATATGGCTACACCTTC
TRBV9	.	TRBJ1-3	CASSIGGYGNTIYF	TGTGCCAGCAGCATCGGGGGGTATGGAAACACCATATATTTT
TRBV29-1	.	TRBJ1-2	CSVMTANYGYTF	TGCAGCGTCATGACAGCTAACTATGGCTACACCTTC
TRBV9	.	TRBJ1-1	CASSVSQGLGTEAFF	TGTGCCAGCAGCGTTTCTCAGGGTCTTGGCACTGAAGCTTTCTTT
TRBV6-6	TRBD1	TRBJ2-2	CASSYWGQGDTGELFF	TGTGCCAGCAGTTACTGGGGACAGGGAGACACCGGGGAGCTGTTTTTT
TRBV7-9	.	TRBJ1-2	CASSSTGGVYGYTF	TGTGCCAGCAGCTCGACCGGGGGGGTGTATGGCTACACCTTC
TRBV2	TRBD1	TRBJ2-5	CASNGDRRETQYF	TGCGCCAGCAATGGGGACAGGAGAGAGACCCAGTACTTC
TRBV25-1	TRBD1	TRBJ2-5	CASQDRGQLRKQETQYF	TGTGCCAGCCAAGACAGGGGCCAATTAAGAAAACAAGAGACCCAGTACTTC
TRBV7-8	TRBD1	TRBJ2-2	CASSLRGGRLNTGELFF	TGTGCCAGCAGCCTACGAGGGGGCAGATTGAACACCGGGGAGCTGTTTTTT
TRBV30	.	TRBJ1-1	CARSRQVNTEAFF	TGTGCCCGGAGCAGGCAAGTAAACACTGAAGCTTTCTTT
TRBV2	TRBD1	TRBJ1-5	CASSPDRVQNQPQHF	TGTGCCAGCAGTCCGGACAGGGTTCAGAATCAGCCCCAGCATTTT